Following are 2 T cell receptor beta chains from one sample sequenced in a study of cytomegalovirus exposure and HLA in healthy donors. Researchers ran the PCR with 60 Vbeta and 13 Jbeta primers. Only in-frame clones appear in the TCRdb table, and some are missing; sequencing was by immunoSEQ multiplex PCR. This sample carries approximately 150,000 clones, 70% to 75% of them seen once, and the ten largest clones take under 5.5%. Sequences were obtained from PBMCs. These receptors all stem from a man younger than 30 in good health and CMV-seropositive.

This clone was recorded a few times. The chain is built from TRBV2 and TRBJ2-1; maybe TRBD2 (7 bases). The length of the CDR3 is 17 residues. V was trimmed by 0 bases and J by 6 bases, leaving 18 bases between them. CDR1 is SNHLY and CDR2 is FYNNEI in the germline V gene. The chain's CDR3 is CASSEALLGGPLNEQFF. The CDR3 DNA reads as TGTGCCAGCAGTGAAGCGCTTTTGGGGGGGCCCCTCAATGAGCAGTTCTTC.

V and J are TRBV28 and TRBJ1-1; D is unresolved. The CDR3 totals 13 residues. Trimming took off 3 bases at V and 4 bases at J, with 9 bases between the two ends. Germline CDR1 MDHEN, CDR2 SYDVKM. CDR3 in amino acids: CASSFRPSTEAFF. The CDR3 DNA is TGTGCCAGCAGTTTCCGTCCTTCCACTGAAGCTTTCTTT.